The present T cell receptor beta chain was sequenced within a study of T cell repertoires in cytomegalovirus infection. This clonotype was found many times. TCRdb independently ran MiXCR on the reads; one entry per CDR3 protein. The data hold 65,000 to 90,000 distinct CDR3 sequences, with more than 3.5% observed a single time. The germline V gene encodes CDR1 LNHDA and CDR2 SQIVND (reference sequence). The CDR3 is made up of 14 amino acids. The ends were cut back, 3 bases at V and 6 bases at J, with 14 bases in the middle. This receptor was obtained from a human donor in good health (CMV status not recorded). Some clones in this sample may be carry-over from other donors' samples. The V and J genes are TRBV19 and TRBJ1-2; no clear D gene. The sample consisted of PBMCs. The CDR3 DNA reads as TGTGCCAGTAGTATTCATCTCCTTCGGGATGGCTACACCTTC. It translates to CASSIHLLRDGYTF.